The clone carrying this T cell receptor (beta chain) has a handful of counts. Its target is not known. With constant-segment primers, 5'RACE yielded cDNA libraries of TCR alpha and TCR beta that carried sample barcodes and UMIs. MiXCR, run by TCRdb on the 5' RACE reads, gives a single entry per CDR3 protein. This repertoire shows about 470,000 distinct CDR3 sequences, 25% found once; its top ten account for under 15%. This record comes from a study of T-cell memory formation after mild COVID-19. Across the whole study: Clusters were largely donor specific.

Whole-study results and caveats: Contracting clones from day 15 to 85 had balanced CD4/CD8; later expanders favoured CD4+.

This clonotype was obtained from an adult woman who had mild COVID-19 (a few samples of this study predate the infection). Cell type and time point are not known. Specimen: PBMCs or a T cell subset sorted from them (not recorded which).

The CDR3 bases are TGTGCCAGCAGCTTACAGGGTTCCAACTATGGCTACACCTTC. Amino acid sequence: CASSLQGSNYGYTF. This chain uses TRBV7-2 with TRBJ1-2; TRBD1 might be the D (5 bases). Trimming took 2 bases from V and 2 from J, leaving 9 bases between them. The CDR3 length is 14 residues. Germline-derived CDR1 and CDR2 are SGHTA and FQGNSA.